Below, 11 T cell receptor beta chains from the same sample are listed, as sequenced in a study of shared clonotypes between healthy human individuals. CD8 cells regarded as naive lacked CD45RO, were positively chosen for CCR7, and omitted terminally differentiated effector memory CD45RA+ cells. Sequenced by immunoSEQ multiplex PCR; TCRdb stores in-frame clones only, minus some. The table has around 2,000,000 clones, approximately 95% seen once. The sequencing input was naive CD8+ T cells sorted from blood. These receptors all come from a man aged 18-30 years in good health.

The chain's CDR3 is CASSFRDRDYSGNTIYF. The CDR3 nucleotides are TGTGCCAGCAGTTTCCGGGACAGGGATTACTCTGGAAACACCATATATTTT. The chain is built from TRBV28 and TRBJ1-3; 9 bases agree with TRBD1. CDR3 size: 17 residues. After removal of 3 bases from V and 0 bases from J, the junction contained 6 bases not matched to a gene. The germline V gene has CDR1 MDHEN and CDR2 SYDVKM.

Here the CDR3 reads CASSLGRLAGLNIQYF. DNA of the CDR3: TGTGCCAGCAGCTTAGGGAGACTAGCGGGGTTAAACATTCAGTACTTC. V is TRBV7-9 and J is TRBJ2-4; 11 bases fit TRBD2. CDR3 length: 16 residues. The V and J ends lost 1 base and 6 bases, in that order; junction bases with no gene match: 5. Germline CDR1 reads SEHNR; CDR2 reads FQNEAQ (reference sequence).

The V and J genes are TRBV4-3 and TRBJ1-2; unclear D gene. V dropped 1 base and J dropped 1 base, with 10 bases sitting between them. CDR3 size: 15 residues. Per germline, CDR1 LGHNA and CDR2 YSLEER. As DNA, the CDR3 is TGCGCCAGCAGCCAAGTGAATGGTGGTAACTATGGCTACACCTTC. Amino acids: CASSQVNGGNYGYTF.

Points on this clone: Other DNA sequences in this sample translate to the same CDR3. V and J are TRBV2 and TRBJ1-5; D may be TRBD1 (6 bases). This CDR3 contains 14 residues. The V and J ends lost 6 bases and 5 bases respectively, with 14 bases between them. Germline lookup yields CDR1 SNHLY and CDR2 FYNNEI. The CDR3 reads CASSPGQGYQPQHF. The CDR3 DNA follows: TGTGCCAGCAGCCCGGGACAAGGGTATCAGCCCCAGCATTTT.

The chain employs TRBV2 and TRBJ1-6, with 9 positions matching TRBD1. The junction had 5 bases not matched to a gene; V was cut back by 7 bases and J by 4 bases. This CDR3 comprises 15 residues. Germline V gene lookup returns CDR1 SNHLY and CDR2 FYNNEI. Here the CDR3 reads CASTPGTGYNSPLHF. The CDR3 nucleotides are TGTGCCAGCACCCCCGGGACAGGGTATAATTCACCCCTCCACTTT.

The chain couples TRBV12-5 to TRBJ2-3, with TRBD1 identical over 10 bases. CDR1 and CDR2 (germline): LGHNT, FRNRAP. The CDR3 contains 14 residues. V shed 6 bases, J shed 5 bases, and the junction held 5 bases outside the gene matches. CDR3 DNA: TGTGCTAGTGGGGACAGGGGGAAGGGAGATACGCAGTATTTT. Encoded protein: CASGDRGKGDTQYF.

The rearrangement uses TRBV5-5 and TRBJ2-1, with D possibly TRBD1 on 7 matching bases. Trimming took 4 bases from V and 0 from J, leaving 26 bases between them. Looked up from germline, CDR1 is SGHKS and CDR2 is YYEKEE (reference sequence). CDR3 length: 20 amino acids. The CDR3 DNA is TGTGCCAGCAGCCGACCCCGGACAGGCGGAGGGACTGACTCCTACAATGAGCAGTTCTTC. Protein sequence: CASSRPRTGGGTDSYNEQFF.

The table lists this clone with a count of one. This specimen includes other DNA sequences encoding the same CDR3. The chain uses TRBV5-4 and TRBJ2-7, with 7 nucleotides matching TRBD1. The trim removed 0 bases at V and 0 bases at J, leaving 3 bases unmatched. CDR1 is SGHNT, CDR2 YYREEE, per germline (reference sequence). This CDR3 region has 15 residues. The CDR3 is CASSLAGGPSYEQYF. The CDR3 bases are TGTGCCAGCAGCTTGGCAGGGGGACCCTCCTACGAGCAGTACTTC.

With regard to this clone: Other nucleotide sequences from this sample produce the same CDR3. The V call is TRBV7-9, the J call TRBJ2-7; 7 nucleotides agree with TRBD1. V dropped 1 base and J dropped 0; count of bases not matched to a gene: 3. Germline CDR1 is SEHNR and CDR2 is FQNEAQ (reference sequence). This CDR3 spans 15 amino acids. CDR3 amino acids: CASSLVGQSSYEQYF. The CDR3 bases are TGTGCCAGCAGCTTAGTGGGACAGAGCTCCTACGAGCAGTACTTC.

V gene TRBV6-1 combines with J gene TRBJ2-3, with TRBD2 as a possible D gene (6 bases). The V gene's germline CDR1 is MNHNS and CDR2 SASEGT. The CDR3 sequence is 13 residues long. Trimming pared 0 bases from V and 13 bases from J, leaving 14 bases between. CDR3 amino acids: CASSEALWGVEYF. In DNA, the CDR3 is TGTGCCAGCAGTGAAGCGCTATGGGGGGTAGAGTATTTT.

The J gene is TRBJ1-5, the V gene TRBV4-1; TRBD1 matches 10 bases. V gave up 0 bases and J gave up 6 bases; unmatched junction bases: 11. CDR1 is MGHRA, CDR2 YSYEKL, per germline. This CDR3 contains 18 residues. This CDR3 reads CASSQDLPGQGIRQPQHF. CDR3 nucleotide sequence: TGCGCCAGCAGCCAAGATCTTCCGGGACAGGGGATACGTCAGCCCCAGCATTTT.